This T cell receptor (beta chain) was identified during a study of vaccination effects on CD4 cells after COVID-19. Note on this clone: Its antigen is unidentified.

The repertoire was sequenced with immunoSEQ multiplex PCR; TCRdb's copy has only in-frame clones and lacks some. The sample carries roughly 67,000 clones, over 70% recorded once. The length of the CDR3 is 14 residues. Trimming cost V 1 base and J 6 bases, with 7 bases left between them. Germline V gene lookup returns CDR1 LGHDT and CDR2 YNNKEL (reference sequence). Antigen-specific CD4+ T cells were expanded (with viral peptide pools) by the ViraFEST assay ahead of sequencing. Subsequent to ten to eleven days of culture, CD4+ T cells were isolated. Vaccine recipients lacked prior SARS-CoV-2 infection and had negative nucleocapsid antibodies. PBMC were cultured at roughly 2.2 million per well with around 10 IU/ml IL-2 and about 9.4 ug/ml peptides.

The clonotype was recovered from a human donor who received a COVID-19 vaccine. The gene calls are TRBV3-1 (or the pseudogene TRBV3-2) and TRBJ1-6; D may be TRBD1 (6 bases). The sequencing here drew on CD4+ T cells from PBMCs cultured with SARS-CoV-2 spike peptides, taken before COVID-19 vaccination. CDR3 in DNA: TGTGCCAGCAGCCAAGGGACAGTTAATTCACCCCTCCACTTT. Translated, it gives CASSQGTVNSPLHF.